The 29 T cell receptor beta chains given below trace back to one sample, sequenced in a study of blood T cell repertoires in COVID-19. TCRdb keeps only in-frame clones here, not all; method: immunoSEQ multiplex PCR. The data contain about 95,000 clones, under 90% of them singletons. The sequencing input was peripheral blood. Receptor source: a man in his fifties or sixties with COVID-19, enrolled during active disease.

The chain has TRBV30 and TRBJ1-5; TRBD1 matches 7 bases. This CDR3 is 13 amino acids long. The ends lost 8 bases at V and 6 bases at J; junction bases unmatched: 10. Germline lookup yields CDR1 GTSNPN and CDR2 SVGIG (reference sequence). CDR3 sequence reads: CATSTGISQPQHF. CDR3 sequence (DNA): TGTGCCACCTCGACAGGGATCAGTCAGCCCCAGCATTTT.

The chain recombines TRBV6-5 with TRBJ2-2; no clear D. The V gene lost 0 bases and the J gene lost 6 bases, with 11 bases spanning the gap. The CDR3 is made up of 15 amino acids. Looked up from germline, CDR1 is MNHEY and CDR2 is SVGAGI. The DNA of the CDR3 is TGTGCCAGCAGTTACTCCGGCCTCGAGGCCGGGGAGCTGTTTTTT. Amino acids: CASSYSGLEAGELFF.

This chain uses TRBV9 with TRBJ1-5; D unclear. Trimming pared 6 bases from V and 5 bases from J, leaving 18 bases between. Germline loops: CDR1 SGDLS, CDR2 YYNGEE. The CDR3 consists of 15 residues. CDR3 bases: TGTGCCAGCACCCCGACGGGTGAAAGGCATCAGCCCCAGCATTTT. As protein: CASTPTGERHQPQHF.

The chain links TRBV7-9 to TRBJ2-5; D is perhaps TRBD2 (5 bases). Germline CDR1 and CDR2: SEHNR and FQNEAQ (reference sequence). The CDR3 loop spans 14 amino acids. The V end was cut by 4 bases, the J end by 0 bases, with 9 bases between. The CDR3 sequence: CASSSQADQETQYF. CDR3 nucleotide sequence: TGTGCCAGCAGCTCTCAAGCGGACCAAGAGACCCAGTACTTC.

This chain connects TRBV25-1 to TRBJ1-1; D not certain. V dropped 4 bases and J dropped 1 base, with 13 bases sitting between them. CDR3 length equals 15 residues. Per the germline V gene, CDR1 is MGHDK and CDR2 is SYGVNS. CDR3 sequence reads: CASSGRGWGNTEAFF. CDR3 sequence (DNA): TGTGCCAGCAGTGGGCGGGGTTGGGGGAACACTGAAGCTTTCTTT.

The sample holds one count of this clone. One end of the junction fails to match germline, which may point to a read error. This CDR3 reads CASSPAFAGEIF. DNA for the CDR3: TGCGCCAGCAGCCCCGCGTTTGCGGGAGAGATCTTC. The chain uses TRBV5-1 and TRBJ2-1; 7 bases are shared with TRBD2. Looked up from germline, CDR1 is SGHRS and CDR2 is YFSETQ. CDR3 length: 12 amino acids.

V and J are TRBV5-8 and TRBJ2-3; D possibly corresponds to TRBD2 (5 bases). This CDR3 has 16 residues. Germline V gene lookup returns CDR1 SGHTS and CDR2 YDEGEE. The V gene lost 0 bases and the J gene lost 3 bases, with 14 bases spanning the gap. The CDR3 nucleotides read TGTGCCAGCAGCTTGGAATGGACTCCGGGGACAGATACGCAGTATTTT. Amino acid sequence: CASSLEWTPGTDTQYF.

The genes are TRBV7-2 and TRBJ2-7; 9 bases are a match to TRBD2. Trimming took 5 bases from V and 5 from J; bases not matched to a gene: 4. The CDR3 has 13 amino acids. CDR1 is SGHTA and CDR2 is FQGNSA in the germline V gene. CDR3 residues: CASSTGLAHEQYF. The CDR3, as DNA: TGTGCCAGCAGCACGGGACTAGCCCACGAGCAGTACTTC.

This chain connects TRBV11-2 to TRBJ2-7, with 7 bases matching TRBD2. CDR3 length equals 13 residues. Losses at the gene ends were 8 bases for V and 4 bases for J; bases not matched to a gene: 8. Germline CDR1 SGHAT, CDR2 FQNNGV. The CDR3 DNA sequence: TGTGCCAGCGGTCTAGCGGTTGTGTACGAGCAGTACTTC. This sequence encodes CASGLAVVYEQYF.

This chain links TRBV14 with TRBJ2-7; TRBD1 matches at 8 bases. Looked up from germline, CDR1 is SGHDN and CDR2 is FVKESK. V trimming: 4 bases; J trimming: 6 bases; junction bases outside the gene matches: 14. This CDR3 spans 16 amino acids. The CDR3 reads CASSRGQGGPPPEQYF. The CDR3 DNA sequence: TGTGCCAGCAGCCGCGGACAGGGAGGTCCCCCCCCCGAGCAGTACTTC.

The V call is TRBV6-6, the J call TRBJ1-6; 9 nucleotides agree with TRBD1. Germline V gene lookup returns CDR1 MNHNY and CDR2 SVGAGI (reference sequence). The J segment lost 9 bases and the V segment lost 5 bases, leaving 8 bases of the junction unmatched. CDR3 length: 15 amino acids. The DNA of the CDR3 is TGTGCCAGCAGTGCCGGACAGGGGAGAAGTTCACCCCTCCACTTT. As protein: CASSAGQGRSSPLHF.

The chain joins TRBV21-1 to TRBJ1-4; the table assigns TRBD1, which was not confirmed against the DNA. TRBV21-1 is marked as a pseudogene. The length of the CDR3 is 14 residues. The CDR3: CASSRHATNEKLFF. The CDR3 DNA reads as TGTGCCAGCAGCAGACACGCAACTAATGAAAAACTGTTTTTT.

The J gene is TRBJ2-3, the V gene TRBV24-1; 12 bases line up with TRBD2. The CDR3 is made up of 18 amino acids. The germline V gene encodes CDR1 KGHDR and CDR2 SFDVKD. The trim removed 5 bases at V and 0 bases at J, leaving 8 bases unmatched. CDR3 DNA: TGTGCCACCAGTGGGGCACACGGGACTAGCGGGAGCACAGATACGCAGTATTTT. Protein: CATSGAHGTSGSTDTQYF.

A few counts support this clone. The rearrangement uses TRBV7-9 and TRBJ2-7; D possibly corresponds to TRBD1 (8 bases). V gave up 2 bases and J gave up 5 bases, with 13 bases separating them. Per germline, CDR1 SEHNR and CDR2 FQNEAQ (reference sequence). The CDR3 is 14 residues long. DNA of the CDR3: TGTGCCAGCAGCTTACGAACAGGGGGGGACGAGCAGTACTTC. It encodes CASSLRTGGDEQYF.

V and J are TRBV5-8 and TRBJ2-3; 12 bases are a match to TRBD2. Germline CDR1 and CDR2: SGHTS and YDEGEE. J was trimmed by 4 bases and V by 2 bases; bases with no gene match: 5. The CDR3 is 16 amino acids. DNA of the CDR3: TGTGCCAGCAGCTTTAGACTAGCGGGAGTTGCAGATACGCAGTATTTT. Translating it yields CASSFRLAGVADTQYF.

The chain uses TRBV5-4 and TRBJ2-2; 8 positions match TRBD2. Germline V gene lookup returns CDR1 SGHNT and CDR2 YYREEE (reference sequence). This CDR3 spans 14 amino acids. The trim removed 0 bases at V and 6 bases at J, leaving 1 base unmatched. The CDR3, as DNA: TGTGCCAGCAGCTTGGCGGGAGGGGCCGGGGAGCTGTTTTTT. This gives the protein CASSLAGGAGELFF.

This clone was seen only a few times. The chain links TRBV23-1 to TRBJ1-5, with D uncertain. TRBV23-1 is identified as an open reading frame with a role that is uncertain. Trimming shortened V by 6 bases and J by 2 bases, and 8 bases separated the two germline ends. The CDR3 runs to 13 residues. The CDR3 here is CASRREGNQPQHF. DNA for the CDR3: TGCGCCAGCAGGCGGGAAGGCAATCAGCCCCAGCATTTT.

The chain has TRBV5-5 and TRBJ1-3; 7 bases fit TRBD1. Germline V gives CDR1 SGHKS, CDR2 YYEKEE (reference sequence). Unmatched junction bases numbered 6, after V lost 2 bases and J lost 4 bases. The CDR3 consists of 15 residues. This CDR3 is CASSFKGGNGNTIYF. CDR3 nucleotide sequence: TGTGCCAGCAGCTTTAAAGGGGGCAACGGAAACACCATATATTTT. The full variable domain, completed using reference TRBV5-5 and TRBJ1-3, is DAGVTQSPTHLIKTRGQQVTLRCSPISGHKSVSWYQQVLGQGPQFIFQYYEKEERGRGNFPDRFSARQFPNYSSELNVNALLLGDSALYLCASSFKGGNGNTIYFGEGSWLTVV.

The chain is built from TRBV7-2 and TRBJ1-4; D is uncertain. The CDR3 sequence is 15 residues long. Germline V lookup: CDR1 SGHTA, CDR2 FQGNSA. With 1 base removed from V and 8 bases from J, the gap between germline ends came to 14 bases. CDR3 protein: CASSLVAALGEKLFF. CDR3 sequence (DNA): TGTGCCAGCAGCTTAGTCGCAGCTCTAGGAGAAAAACTGTTTTTT. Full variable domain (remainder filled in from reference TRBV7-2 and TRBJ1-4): GAGVSQSPSNKVTEKGKDVELRCDPISGHTALYWYRQSLGQGLEFLIYFQGNSAPDKSGLPSDRFSAERTGGSVSTLTIQRTQQEDSAVYLCASSLVAALGEKLFFGSGTQLSVL.

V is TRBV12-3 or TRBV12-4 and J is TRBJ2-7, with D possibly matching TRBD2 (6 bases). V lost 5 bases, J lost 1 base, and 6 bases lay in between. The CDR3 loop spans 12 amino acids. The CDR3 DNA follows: TGTGCCAGCAGTGGGACTTCCTACGAGCAGTACTTC. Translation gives CASSGTSYEQYF.

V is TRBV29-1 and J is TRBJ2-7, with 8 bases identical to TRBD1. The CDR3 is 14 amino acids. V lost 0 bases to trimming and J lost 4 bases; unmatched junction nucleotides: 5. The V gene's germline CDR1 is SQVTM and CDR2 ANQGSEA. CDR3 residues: CSVEDNRGNYEQYF. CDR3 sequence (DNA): TGCAGCGTTGAAGATAACAGGGGGAATTACGAGCAGTACTTC.

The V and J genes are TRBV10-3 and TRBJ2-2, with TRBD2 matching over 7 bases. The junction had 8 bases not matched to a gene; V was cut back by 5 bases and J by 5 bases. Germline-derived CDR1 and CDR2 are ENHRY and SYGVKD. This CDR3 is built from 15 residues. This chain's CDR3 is CAISPGTKKTGELFF. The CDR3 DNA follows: TGTGCCATCAGTCCTGGGACTAAAAAAACCGGGGAGCTGTTTTTT.

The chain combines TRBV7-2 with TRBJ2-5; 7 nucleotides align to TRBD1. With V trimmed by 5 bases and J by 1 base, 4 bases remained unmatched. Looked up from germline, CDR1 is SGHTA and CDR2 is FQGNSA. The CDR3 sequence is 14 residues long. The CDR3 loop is CASSLTGVQETQYF. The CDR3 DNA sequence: TGTGCCAGCAGCCTTACAGGGGTCCAAGAGACCCAGTACTTC.

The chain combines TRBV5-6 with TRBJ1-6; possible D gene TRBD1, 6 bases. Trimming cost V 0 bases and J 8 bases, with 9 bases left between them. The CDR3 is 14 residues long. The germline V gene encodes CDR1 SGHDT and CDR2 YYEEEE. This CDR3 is CASSLVTGDSPLHF. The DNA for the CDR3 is TGTGCCAGCAGCTTGGTGACAGGAGATTCACCCCTCCACTTT.

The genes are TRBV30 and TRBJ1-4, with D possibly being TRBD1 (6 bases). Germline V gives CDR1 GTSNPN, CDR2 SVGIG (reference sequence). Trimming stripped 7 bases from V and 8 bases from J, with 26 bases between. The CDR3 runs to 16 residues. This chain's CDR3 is CASGVNSRVQGEKLFF. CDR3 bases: TGTGCCTCCGGAGTGAATAGCCGGGTGCAGGGGGAAAAACTGTTTTTT.

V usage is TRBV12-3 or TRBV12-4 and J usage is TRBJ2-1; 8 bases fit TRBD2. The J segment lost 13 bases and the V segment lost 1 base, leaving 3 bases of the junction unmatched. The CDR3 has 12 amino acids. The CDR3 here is CASSLGREGQFF. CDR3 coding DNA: TGTGCCAGCAGTTTAGGACGGGAGGGACAGTTCTTC.

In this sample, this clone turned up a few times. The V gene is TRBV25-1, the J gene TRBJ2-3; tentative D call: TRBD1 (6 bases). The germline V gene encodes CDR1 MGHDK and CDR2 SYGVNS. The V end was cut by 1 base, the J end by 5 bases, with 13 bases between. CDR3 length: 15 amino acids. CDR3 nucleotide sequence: TGTGCCAGCAGTGAATCCACAGGGAAGGAAGATACGCAGTATTTT. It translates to CASSESTGKEDTQYF.

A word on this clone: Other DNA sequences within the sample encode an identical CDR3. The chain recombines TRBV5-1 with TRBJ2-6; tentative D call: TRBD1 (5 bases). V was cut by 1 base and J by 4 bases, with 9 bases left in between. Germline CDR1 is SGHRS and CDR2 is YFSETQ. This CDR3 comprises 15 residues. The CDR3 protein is CASSLTGSGANVLTF. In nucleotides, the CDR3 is TGCGCCAGCAGCTTGACAGGCTCCGGGGCCAACGTCCTGACTTTC.

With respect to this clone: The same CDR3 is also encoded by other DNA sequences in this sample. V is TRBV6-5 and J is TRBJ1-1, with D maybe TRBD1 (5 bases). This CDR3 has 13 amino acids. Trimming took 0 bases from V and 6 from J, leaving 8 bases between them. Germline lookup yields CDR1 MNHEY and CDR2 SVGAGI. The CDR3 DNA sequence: TGTGCCAGCAGTTACTCTTCGACAGCTGAAGCTTTCTTT. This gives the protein CASSYSSTAEAFF.